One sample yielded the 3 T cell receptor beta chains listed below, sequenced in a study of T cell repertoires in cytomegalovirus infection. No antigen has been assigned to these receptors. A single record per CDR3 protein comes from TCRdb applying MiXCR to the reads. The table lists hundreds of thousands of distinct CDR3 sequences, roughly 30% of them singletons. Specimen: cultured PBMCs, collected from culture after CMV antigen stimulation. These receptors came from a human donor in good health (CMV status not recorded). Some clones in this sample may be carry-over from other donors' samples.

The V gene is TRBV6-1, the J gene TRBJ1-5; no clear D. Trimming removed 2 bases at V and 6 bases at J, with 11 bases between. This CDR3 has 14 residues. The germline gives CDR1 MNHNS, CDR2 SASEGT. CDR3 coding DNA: TGTGCCAGCAGTGAACCTGTTTTGGGTCAGCCCCAGCATTTT. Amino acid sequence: CASSEPVLGQPQHF.

CDR3 sequence: CASSERGKQETQYF. The CDR3 DNA follows: TGTGCCAGCAGTGAAAGGGGGAAGCAAGAGACCCAGTACTTC. The chain couples TRBV25-1 to TRBJ2-5, with a tentative D call TRBD1 (6 bases). The germline V and J ends were trimmed by 2 bases and 2 bases, with 9 bases remaining between them. The germline gives CDR1 MGHDK, CDR2 SYGVNS. The CDR3 is 14 residues long.

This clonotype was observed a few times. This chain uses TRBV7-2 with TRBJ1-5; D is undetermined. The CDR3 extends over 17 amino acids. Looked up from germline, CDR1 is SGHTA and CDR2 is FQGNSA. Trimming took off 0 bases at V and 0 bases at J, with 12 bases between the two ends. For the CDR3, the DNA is TGTGCCAGCAGCTTAGCGGGGTCCAGTTATAGCAATCAGCCCCAGCATTTT. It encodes CASSLAGSSYSNQPQHF.